This T cell receptor beta chain was captured by sequencing in a study of blood T cell repertoires in COVID-19. Across the whole study: Whether acute or convalescent, the COVID-19 samples came from the United States, Italy and Spain. The analysed material was cDNA or gDNA that came from T cells, B-cell-depleted T cells, or PBMCs.

Germline V gene lookup returns CDR1 SGHKS and CDR2 YYEKEE (reference sequence). The CDR3 consists of 14 residues. V was trimmed by 2 bases and J by 2 bases, leaving 10 bases between them. Authors' processing steps: The assay estimated nucleated cells by amplifying reference gene primers. TCRdb's copy holds only in-frame clones and misses some; the assay was immunoSEQ multiplex PCR. V and J calls and clone size come straight from that table; D and trimming were deduced from the DNA. The sample contains some 220,000 clones, around 80% of which appear only once. This receptor was taken from a human donor in a cohort sampled during active COVID-19. Input material: peripheral blood. The chain has TRBV5-5 and TRBJ1-2, with D uncertain. This chain's CDR3 is CASSFPGANYGYTF. CDR3 coding DNA: TGTGCCAGCAGCTTCCCCGGAGCAAACTATGGCTACACCTTC. The full variable domain, rest sourced from reference TRBV5-5 and TRBJ1-2, is DAGVTQSPTHLIKTRGQQVTLRCSPISGHKSVSWYQQVLGQGPQFIFQYYEKEERGRGNFPDRFSARQFPNYSSELNVNALLLGDSALYLCASSFPGANYGYTFGSGTRLTVV.